The 8 T cell receptor beta chains reported below all come from one sample, sequenced in a study of T cell responses to AZD1222 COVID-19 vaccine. Generated by immunoSEQ multiplex PCR, the TCRdb table keeps only in-frame clones and is missing some. The sample holds 120,000 or so clones, approximately 88% seen once. Sequencing used peripheral blood, obtained on day 0 of AZD1222 vaccination. These receptors came from an adult in good health.

This clone was observed a single time. This sequence joins TRBV15 and TRBJ2-3, with 10 bases that match TRBD1. There are 17 residues in the CDR3. From germline, CDR1 is LNHNV and CDR2 YYDKDF (reference sequence). The ends lost 0 bases at V and 1 base at J; junction bases unmatched: 4. As DNA, the CDR3 is TGTGCCACCAGCAGAGACCTCGGACAGGGGGGCACAGATACGCAGTATTTT. The encoded protein is CATSRDLGQGGTDTQYF.

V is TRBV28 and J is TRBJ1-2, with a tentative D call TRBD1 (5 bases). Per germline, CDR1 MDHEN and CDR2 SYDVKM. Deletions cut 4 bases from V and 3 bases from J, with 24 bases between. The CDR3 runs 18 residues. The DNA for the CDR3 is TGTGCCAGCAGTTCCGACCCGCGCGACAGCTGGGAGTACTATGGCTACACCTTC. Amino acids: CASSSDPRDSWEYYGYTF.

The chain uses TRBV6-2 or TRBV6-3 and TRBJ2-3; 7 bases line up with TRBD1. This CDR3 region has 15 residues. Germline values: CDR1 MNHEY, CDR2 SVGEGT. V was clipped by 1 base and J by 4 bases; unmatched bases: 5. CDR3 residues: CASSYLGQTSDTQYF. The CDR3 DNA is TGTGCCAGCAGTTACTTGGGACAGACATCAGATACGCAGTATTTT.

The CDR3 here is CASSLEVRTEAFF. The CDR3 region has the DNA TGTGCCAGCAGCTTAGAAGTGCGGACTGAAGCTTTCTTT. The chain recombines TRBV11-2 with TRBJ1-1; no clear D gene. Trimming shortened V by 0 bases and J by 5 bases, and 7 bases separated the two germline ends. This CDR3 has 13 residues. CDR1 and CDR2 from the germline V gene are SGHAT and FQNNGV.

J is TRBJ2-6 and V is TRBV16; TRBD1 or TRBD2 may be the D gene (5 bases each). V was shortened by 3 bases and J by 2 bases, with 8 bases between the two germline ends. The CDR3 contains 15 residues. The germline V gene has CDR1 KGHSY and CDR2 FQNENV. The CDR3 is CASSQRGAGANVLTF. CDR3 DNA: TGTGCCAGCAGCCAGAGGGGAGCTGGGGCCAACGTCCTGACTTTC.

The rearrangement links TRBV6-4 to TRBJ2-1; TRBD2 matches 13 bases. J was trimmed by 8 bases and V by 4 bases; bases with no gene match: 5. The CDR3 consists of 15 residues. Per the germline V gene, CDR1 is MRHNA and CDR2 is SNTAGT. CDR3 protein: CASSGTSGSLDEQFF. The CDR3 DNA sequence: TGTGCCAGCAGTGGGACTAGCGGGAGTTTAGATGAGCAGTTCTTC.

J is TRBJ2-7 and V is TRBV5-1; maybe TRBD1 (6 bases). V was trimmed by 2 bases and J by 3 bases, leaving 24 bases between them. CDR3 size: 18 residues. Germline-derived CDR1 and CDR2 are SGHRS and YFSETQ. The CDR3 here is CASSFRFGTIKGYYEQYF. CDR3 nucleotide sequence: TGCGCCAGCAGCTTTCGGTTCGGGACAATTAAGGGGTACTACGAGCAGTACTTC.

The rearrangement uses TRBV4-1 and TRBJ1-2; D is unresolved. Germline V gene data show CDR1 as MGHRA and CDR2 as YSYEKL. The V gene lost 1 base and the J gene lost 2 bases, with 11 bases spanning the gap. The CDR3 has 15 amino acids. CDR3 protein: CASSQGVNENYGYTF. The DNA of the CDR3 is TGCGCCAGCAGCCAAGGGGTAAACGAAAACTATGGCTACACCTTC.